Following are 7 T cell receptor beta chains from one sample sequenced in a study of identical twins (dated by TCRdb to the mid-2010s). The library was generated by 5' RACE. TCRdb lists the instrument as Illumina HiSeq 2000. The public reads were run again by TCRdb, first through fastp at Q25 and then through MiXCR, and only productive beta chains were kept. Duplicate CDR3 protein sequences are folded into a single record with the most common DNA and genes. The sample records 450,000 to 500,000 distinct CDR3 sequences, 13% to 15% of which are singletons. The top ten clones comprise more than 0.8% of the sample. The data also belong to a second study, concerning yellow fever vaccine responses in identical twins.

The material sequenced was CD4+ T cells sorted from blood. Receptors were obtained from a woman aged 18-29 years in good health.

The CDR3 region is CPPEGESYEQYF. The CDR3 DNA sequence: TGTCCCCCCGAAGGGGAATCCTACGAGCAGTACTTC. The J gene is TRBJ2-7, the V gene TRBV21-1; the D call TRBD1 from the table was never checked on the DNA. TRBV21-1 is deemed a pseudogene. There are 12 residues in the CDR3.

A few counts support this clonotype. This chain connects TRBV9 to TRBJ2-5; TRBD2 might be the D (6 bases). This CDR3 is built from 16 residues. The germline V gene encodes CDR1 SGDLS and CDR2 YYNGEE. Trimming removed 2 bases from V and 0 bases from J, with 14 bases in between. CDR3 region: CASSVGAGRNQETQYF. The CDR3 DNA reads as TGTGCCAGCAGCGTCGGGGCGGGGCGTAACCAAGAGACCCAGTACTTC. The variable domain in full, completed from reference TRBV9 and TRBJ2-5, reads DSGVTQTPKHLITATGQRVTLRCSPRSGDLSVYWYQQSLDQGLQFLIQYYNGEERAKGNILERFSAQQFPDLHSELNLSSLELGDSALYFCASSVGAGRNQETQYFGPGTRLLVL.

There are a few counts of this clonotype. CDR3 DNA sequence: TGTGCCAGCAGCTCCAATCTTCATAATTCACCCCTCCACTTT. This sequence encodes CASSSNLHNSPLHF. The gene calls are TRBV11-1 and TRBJ1-6, with unresolved D. This CDR3 contains 14 residues. V was shortened by 4 bases and J by 5 bases, with 9 bases between the two germline ends. In germline, CDR1 is SGHAT, CDR2 FQDESV (reference sequence).

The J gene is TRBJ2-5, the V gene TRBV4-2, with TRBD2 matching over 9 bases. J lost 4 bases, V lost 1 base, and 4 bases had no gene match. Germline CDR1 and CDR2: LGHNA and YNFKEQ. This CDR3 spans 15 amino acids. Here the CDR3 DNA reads TGTGCCAGCAGCCAAGCGATACTAGCGGGAGAGACCCAGTACTTC. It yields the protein CASSQAILAGETQYF.

CDR3 sequence: CSARGVARETQYF. CDR3 sequence (DNA): TGCAGTGCTAGAGGGGTGGCCCGGGAGACCCAGTACTTC. V and J are TRBV20-1 and TRBJ2-5, with unresolved D. V lost 1 base and J lost 5, with 11 bases in between. Germline V CDR1 and CDR2: DFQATT, SNEGSKA (reference sequence). The CDR3 covers 13 residues.

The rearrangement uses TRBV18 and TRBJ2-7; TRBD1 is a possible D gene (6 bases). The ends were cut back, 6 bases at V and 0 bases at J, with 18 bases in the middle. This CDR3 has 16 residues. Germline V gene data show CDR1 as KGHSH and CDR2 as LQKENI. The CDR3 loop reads CASSQPGAVNSYEQYF. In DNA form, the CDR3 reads TGTGCCAGCTCTCAACCAGGGGCCGTTAACTCCTACGAGCAGTACTTC.

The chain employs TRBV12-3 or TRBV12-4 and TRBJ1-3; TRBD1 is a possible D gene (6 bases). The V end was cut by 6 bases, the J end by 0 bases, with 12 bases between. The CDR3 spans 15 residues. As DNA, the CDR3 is TGTGCCAGCAGGGCCCAGGGGATCTCTGGAAACACCATATATTTT. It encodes CASRAQGISGNTIYF.